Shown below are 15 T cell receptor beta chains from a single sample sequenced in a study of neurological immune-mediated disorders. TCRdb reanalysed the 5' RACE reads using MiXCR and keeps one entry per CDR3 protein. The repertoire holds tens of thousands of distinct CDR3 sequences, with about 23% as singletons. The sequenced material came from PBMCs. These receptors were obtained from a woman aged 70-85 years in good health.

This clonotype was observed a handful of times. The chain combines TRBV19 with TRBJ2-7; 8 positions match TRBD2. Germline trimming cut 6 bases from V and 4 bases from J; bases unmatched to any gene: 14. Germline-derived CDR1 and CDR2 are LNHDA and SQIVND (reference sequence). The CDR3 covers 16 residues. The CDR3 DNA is TGTGCCAGTAGCGCTGACTTAGGGCGGGAGGCATACGAGCAGTACTTC. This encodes CASSADLGREAYEQYF.

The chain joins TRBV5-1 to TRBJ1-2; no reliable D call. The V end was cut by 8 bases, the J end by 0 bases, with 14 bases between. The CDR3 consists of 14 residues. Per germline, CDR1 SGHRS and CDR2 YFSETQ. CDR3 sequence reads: CASSPLTANYGYTF. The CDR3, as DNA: TGCGCCAGTAGCCCACTAACTGCTAACTATGGCTACACCTTC.

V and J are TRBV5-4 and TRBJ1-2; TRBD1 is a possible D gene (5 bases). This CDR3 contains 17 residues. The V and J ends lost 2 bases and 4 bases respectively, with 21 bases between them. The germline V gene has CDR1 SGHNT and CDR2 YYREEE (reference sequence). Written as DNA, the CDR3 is TGTGCCAGCAGCTTAGACCGAGGGGCTTCGCTAGTCTATGGCTACACCTTC. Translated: CASSLDRGASLVYGYTF.

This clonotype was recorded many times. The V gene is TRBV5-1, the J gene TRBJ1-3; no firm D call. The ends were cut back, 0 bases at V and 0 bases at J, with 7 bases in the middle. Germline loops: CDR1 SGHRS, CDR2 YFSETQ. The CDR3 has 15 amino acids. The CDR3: CASSLEVNSGNTIYF. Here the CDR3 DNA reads TGCGCCAGCAGCTTGGAGGTAAACTCTGGAAACACCATATATTTT.

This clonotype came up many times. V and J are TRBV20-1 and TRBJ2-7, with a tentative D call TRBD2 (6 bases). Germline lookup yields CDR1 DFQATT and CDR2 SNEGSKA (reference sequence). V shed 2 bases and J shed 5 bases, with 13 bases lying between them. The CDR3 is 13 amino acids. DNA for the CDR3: TGCAGTGCTAGAAACCCGGGGGAGAACGAGCAGTACTTC. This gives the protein CSARNPGENEQYF.

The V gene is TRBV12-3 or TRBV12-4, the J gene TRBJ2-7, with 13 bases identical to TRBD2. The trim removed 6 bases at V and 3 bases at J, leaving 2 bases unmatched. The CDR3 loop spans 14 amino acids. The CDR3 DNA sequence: TGTGCCAGCAGAAGGACTAGCGGGAGCTACGAGCAGTACTTC. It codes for CASRRTSGSYEQYF.

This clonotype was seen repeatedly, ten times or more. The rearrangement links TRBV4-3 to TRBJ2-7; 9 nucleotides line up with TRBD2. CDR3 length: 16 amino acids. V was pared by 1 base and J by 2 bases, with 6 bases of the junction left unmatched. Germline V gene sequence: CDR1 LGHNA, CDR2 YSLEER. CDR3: CASSQGLAGLTYEQYF. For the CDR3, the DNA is TGCGCCAGCAGCCAAGGCCTAGCGGGACTGACCTACGAGCAGTACTTC.

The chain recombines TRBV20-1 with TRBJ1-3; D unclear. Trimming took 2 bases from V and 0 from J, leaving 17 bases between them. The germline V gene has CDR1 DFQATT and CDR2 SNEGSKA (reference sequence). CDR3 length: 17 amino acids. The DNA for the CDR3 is TGCAGTGCTAGAAGGACCCGGGGAGCCGGCTCTGGAAACACCATATATTTT. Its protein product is CSARRTRGAGSGNTIYF.

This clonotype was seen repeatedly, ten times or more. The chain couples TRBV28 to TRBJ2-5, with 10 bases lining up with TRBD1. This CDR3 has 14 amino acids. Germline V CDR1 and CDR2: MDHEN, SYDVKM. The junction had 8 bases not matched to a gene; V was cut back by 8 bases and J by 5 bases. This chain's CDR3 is CASSGTGALETQYF. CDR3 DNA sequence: TGTGCCAGCTCTGGGACAGGGGCCTTGGAGACCCAGTACTTC.

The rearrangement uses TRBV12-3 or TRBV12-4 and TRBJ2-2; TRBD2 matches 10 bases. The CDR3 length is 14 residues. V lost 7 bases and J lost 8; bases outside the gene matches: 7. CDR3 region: CASNPAGGGGELFF. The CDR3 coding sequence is TGTGCCAGCAACCCAGCGGGGGGGGGTGGGGAGCTGTTTTTT.

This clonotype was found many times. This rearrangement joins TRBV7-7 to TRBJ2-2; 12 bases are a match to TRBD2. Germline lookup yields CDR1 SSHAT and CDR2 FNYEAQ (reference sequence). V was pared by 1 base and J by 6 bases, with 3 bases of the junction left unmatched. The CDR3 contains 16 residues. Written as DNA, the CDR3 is TGTGCCAGCAGCTTAGGACTAGCGGGAGTTGCCGGGGAGCTGTTTTTT. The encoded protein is CASSLGLAGVAGELFF.

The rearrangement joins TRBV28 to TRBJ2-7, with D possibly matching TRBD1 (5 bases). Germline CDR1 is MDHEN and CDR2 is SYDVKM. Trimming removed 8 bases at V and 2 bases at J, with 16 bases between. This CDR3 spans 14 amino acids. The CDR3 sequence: CASCLRGAAYEQYF. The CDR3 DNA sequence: TGTGCCAGCTGCCTAAGGGGTGCCGCCTACGAGCAGTACTTC.

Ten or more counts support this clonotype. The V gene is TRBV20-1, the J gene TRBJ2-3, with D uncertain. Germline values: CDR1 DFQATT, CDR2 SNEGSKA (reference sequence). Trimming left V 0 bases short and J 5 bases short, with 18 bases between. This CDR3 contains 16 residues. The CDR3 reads CSARDHAGRGGDTQYF. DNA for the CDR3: TGCAGTGCTAGAGACCATGCCGGACGTGGCGGAGATACGCAGTATTTT.

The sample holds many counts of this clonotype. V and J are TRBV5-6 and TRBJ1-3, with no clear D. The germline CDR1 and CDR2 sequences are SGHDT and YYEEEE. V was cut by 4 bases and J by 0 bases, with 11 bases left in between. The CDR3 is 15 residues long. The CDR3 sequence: CASSRERSSGNTIYF. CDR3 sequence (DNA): TGTGCCAGCAGCCGCGAGCGGAGCTCTGGAAACACCATATATTTT.

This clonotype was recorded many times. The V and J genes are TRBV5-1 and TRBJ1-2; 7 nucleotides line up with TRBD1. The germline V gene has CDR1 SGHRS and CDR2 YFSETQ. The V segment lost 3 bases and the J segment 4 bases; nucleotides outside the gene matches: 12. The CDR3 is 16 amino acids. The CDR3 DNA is TGCGCCAGCAGCTCGACAGGGAAAGTTCTGGGCTATGGCTACACCTTC. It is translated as CASSSTGKVLGYGYTF.